The 10 T cell receptor beta chains given below trace back to one sample, sequenced in a study of cytomegalovirus exposure and HLA in healthy donors. PCR employed 60 Vbeta and 13 Jbeta primers. Assay: immunoSEQ multiplex PCR; the TCRdb copy retains only in-frame clones and omits some. The table includes fewer than 150,000 clones, 65% to 80% detected once. Source material: PBMCs. The receptors come from a woman aged 25 to 45 in good health and CMV-seronegative.

The chain is built from TRBV6-6 and TRBJ2-1; D may be TRBD1 (7 bases). This CDR3 is built from 15 residues. Germline V gene lookup returns CDR1 MNHNY and CDR2 SVGAGI (reference sequence). V shed 7 bases and J shed 9 bases, with 22 bases lying between them. CDR3 loop: CASTNRGGTVGEQFF. The DNA for the CDR3 is TGTGCCAGCACCAACCGGGGCGGGACAGTCGGTGAGCAGTTCTTC.

The chain links TRBV7-3 to TRBJ2-1; 8 nucleotides line up with TRBD1. There are 16 residues in the CDR3. V was pared by 0 bases and J by 5 bases, with 6 bases of the junction left unmatched. The germline gives CDR1 SGHTA, CDR2 FQGTGA. The chain's CDR3 is CASSLTGAGGHNEQFF. DNA of the CDR3: TGTGCCAGCAGCTTAACAGGGGCAGGGGGCCACAATGAGCAGTTCTTC.

This rearrangement joins TRBV5-4 to TRBJ2-1, with D possibly TRBD2 on 6 matching bases. V dropped 4 bases and J dropped 1 base, with 15 bases sitting between them. CDR3 length: 16 amino acids. Germline loops: CDR1 SGHNT, CDR2 YYREEE (reference sequence). DNA for the CDR3: TGTGCCAGCAGCCCGAATACGGGGGTTTCCTACAATGAGCAGTTCTTC. Translating gives CASSPNTGVSYNEQFF.

This clone was detected only a few times. V and J are TRBV25-1 and TRBJ2-7; 9 bases map to TRBD1. The V gene end was trimmed by 4 bases and the J gene end by 6 bases; junction bases not matched to a gene: 7. The CDR3 totals 14 residues. The germline V gene encodes CDR1 MGHDK and CDR2 SYGVNS. The CDR3 reads CASSAIGTGLEQYF. In DNA form, the CDR3 reads TGTGCCAGCAGTGCCATCGGGACAGGGCTCGAGCAGTACTTC.

The chain links TRBV29-1 to TRBJ2-7, with 10 positions matching TRBD1. V dropped 7 bases and J dropped 5; count of bases not matched to a gene: 11. CDR1 and CDR2 from the germline V gene are SQVTM and ANQGSEA. CDR3 size: 14 residues. The CDR3 loop reads CSAWTGGPRDEQYV. CDR3 nucleotide sequence: TGCAGCGCTTGGACAGGGGGGCCGCGGGACGAGCAGTACGTC.

The rearrangement links TRBV27 to TRBJ1-5, with D perhaps matching TRBD1 (6 bases). Germline CDR1 reads MNHEY; CDR2 reads SMNVEV (reference sequence). This CDR3 has 15 amino acids. V was cut by 5 bases and J by 4 bases, with 15 bases left in between. The CDR3 loop reads CASSSVDSFNQPQHF. CDR3 DNA: TGTGCCAGCAGTAGCGTGGACAGCTTTAATCAGCCCCAGCATTTT.

V and J are TRBV28 and TRBJ2-5; TRBD1 is a possible D gene (6 bases). CDR3 size: 15 residues. Germline V CDR1 and CDR2: MDHEN, SYDVKM. Trimming removed 6 bases from V and 2 bases from J, with 16 bases in between. This CDR3 is CASRLMGAQQETQYF. Written as DNA, the CDR3 is TGTGCCAGCAGACTTATGGGGGCGCAACAAGAGACCCAGTACTTC.

This clone was detected many times. The rearrangement links TRBV4-1 to TRBJ2-1; TRBD2 might be the D (5 bases). V lost 1 base, J lost 0 bases, and 10 bases lay in between. This CDR3 has 16 amino acids. Germline V gene data show CDR1 as MGHRA and CDR2 as YSYEKL. The CDR3 DNA is TGCGCCAGCAGCCAAGTACGGACTTCCTCCTACAATGAGCAGTTCTTC. Protein: CASSQVRTSSYNEQFF.

The chain is built from TRBV28 and TRBJ1-1; no firm D call. This CDR3 comprises 12 residues. Germline V gene sequence: CDR1 MDHEN, CDR2 SYDVKM. Trimming pared 5 bases from V and 0 bases from J, leaving 4 bases between. CDR3 in amino acids: CASSTMNTEAFF. For the CDR3, the DNA is TGTGCCAGCAGTACAATGAACACTGAAGCTTTCTTT.

The rearrangement links TRBV14 to TRBJ1-2, with TRBD1 matching over 7 bases. V lost 1 base, J lost 3 bases, and 8 bases stayed unmatched. This CDR3 has 16 residues. From germline, CDR1 is SGHDN and CDR2 FVKESK. DNA for the CDR3: TGTGCCAGCAGCCAAGCATATTATGACAGGGACTATGGCTACACCTTC. Its translation: CASSQAYYDRDYGYTF.